The source of this T cell receptor beta chain is a study of blood T cell repertoires in COVID-19. Study-level information: COVID-19 samples collected from the United States, Italy and Spain covered acute and convalescent phases. Sample material is recorded as cDNA or gDNA derived from T cells, B-cell-depleted T cells, or PBMCs.

Study processing details: Quantification of nucleated cells was approximated via reference gene primer amplification. Measured with immunoSEQ multiplex PCR; TCRdb has only the in-frame clones, and not every one. V and J calls and clone size are copied from that table; D and trimming were computed from the DNA. The repertoire holds around 470,000 clones, with about 88% as singletons. The CDR3 loop spans 17 amino acids. Germline V CDR1 and CDR2: MRHNA, SNTAGT. The V gene end was trimmed by 11 bases and the J gene end by 5 bases; junction bases not matched to a gene: 22. V and J are TRBV6-4 and TRBJ2-7; TRBD1 matches at 9 bases. The sequence came from a young man with COVID-19, enrolled during active disease. Sequencing was carried out using peripheral blood. The CDR3 loop is CAGPQIRRTGVPHEQYF. The CDR3 bases are TGTGCCGGGCCTCAGATACGAAGGACAGGGGTACCCCACGAGCAGTACTTC.